This record looks at one TCR beta chain sequence and its context. Its target is unknown. This sample is drawn from a study of CD8+ T cells in alopecia areata. The study's findings and limits: Within the top 100, expanded CD8+ clones significantly decreased with tofacitinib, as did scalp clonality.

The sample's treatment: oral pan-JAK inhibitor, 5-10 mg twice daily. Researchers gathered lesional scalp punch biopsies and peripheral blood from patients with alopecia areata. Following RNA extraction, reverse transcription yielded cDNA that acted as the sequencing template. Profiled with immunoSEQ multiplex PCR; TCRdb holds only in-frame clones, not every one. The sample includes approximately 210,000 clones, about three fifths of them seen just once. The sequence derives from a human donor with alopecia areata. Sequenced material: CD4+ T cells sorted from blood, taken at week 49, from a patient treated with tofacitinib.

The CDR3 is CAIWDRVSGANVLTF. In DNA, the CDR3 is TGTGCCATCTGGGACAGGGTATCTGGGGCCAACGTCCTGACTTTC. The gene calls are TRBV10-3 and TRBJ2-6; 9 bases map to TRBD1. The CDR3 runs 15 residues. V lost 8 bases, J lost 1 base, and 3 bases stayed unmatched. Germline CDR1 and CDR2: ENHRY and SYGVKD.